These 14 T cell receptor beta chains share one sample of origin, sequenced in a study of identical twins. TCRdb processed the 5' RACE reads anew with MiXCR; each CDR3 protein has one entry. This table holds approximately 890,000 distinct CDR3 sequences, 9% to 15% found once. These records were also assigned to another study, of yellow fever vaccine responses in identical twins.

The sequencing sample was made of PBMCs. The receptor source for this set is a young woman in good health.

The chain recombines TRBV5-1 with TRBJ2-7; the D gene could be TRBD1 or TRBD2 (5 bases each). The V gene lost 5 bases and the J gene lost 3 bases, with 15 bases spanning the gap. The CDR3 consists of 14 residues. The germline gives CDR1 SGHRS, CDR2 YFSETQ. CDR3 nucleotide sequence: TGCGCCAGCAGGCACCCCGGGGCGAACTACGAGCAGTACTTC. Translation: CASRHPGANYEQYF. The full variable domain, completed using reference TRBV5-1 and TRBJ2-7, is KAGVTQTPRYLIKTRGQQVTLSCSPISGHRSVSWYQQTPGQGLQFLFEYFSETQRNKGNFPGRFSGRQFSNSRSEMNVSTLELGDSALYLCASRHPGANYEQYFGPGTRLTVT.

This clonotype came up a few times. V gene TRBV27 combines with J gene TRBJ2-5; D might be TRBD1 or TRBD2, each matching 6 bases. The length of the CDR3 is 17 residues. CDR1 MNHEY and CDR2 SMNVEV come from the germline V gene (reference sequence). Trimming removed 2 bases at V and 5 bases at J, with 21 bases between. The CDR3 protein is CASSLLKHREERETQYF. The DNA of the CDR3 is TGTGCCAGCAGTTTACTCAAACACAGGGAGGAACGGGAGACCCAGTACTTC.

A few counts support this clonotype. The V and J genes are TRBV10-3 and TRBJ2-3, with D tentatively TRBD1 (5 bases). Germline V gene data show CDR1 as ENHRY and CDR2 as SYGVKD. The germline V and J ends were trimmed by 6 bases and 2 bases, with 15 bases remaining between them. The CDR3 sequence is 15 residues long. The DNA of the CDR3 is TGTGCCATCAGGGGGAAAGGGGAACCCACAGATACGCAGTATTTT. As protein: CAIRGKGEPTDTQYF.

CDR3 residues: CASSFRGVGPETQYF. The CDR3 nucleotides are TGTGCCAGCAGCTTTCGCGGGGTTGGGCCAGAGACCCAGTACTTC. The V gene is TRBV7-9, the J gene TRBJ2-5, with TRBD2 as a possible D gene (6 bases). In germline, CDR1 is SEHNR, CDR2 FQNEAQ (reference sequence). V lost 3 bases, J lost 4 bases, and 15 bases lay in between. The CDR3 loop spans 15 amino acids. Supplemented by reference TRBV7-9 and TRBJ2-5, the full variable domain reads DTGVSQNPRHKITKRGQNVTFRCDPISEHNRLYWYRQTLGQGPEFLTYFQNEAQLEKSRLLSDRFSAERPKGSFSTLEIQRTEQGDSAMYLCASSFRGVGPETQYFGPGTRLLVL.

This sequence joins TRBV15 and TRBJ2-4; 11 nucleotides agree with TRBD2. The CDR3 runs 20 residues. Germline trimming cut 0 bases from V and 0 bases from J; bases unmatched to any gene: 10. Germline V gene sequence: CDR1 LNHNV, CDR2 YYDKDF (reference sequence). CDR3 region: CATSRDRVAGGSLAKNIQYF. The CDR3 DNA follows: TGTGCCACCAGCAGAGATAGGGTAGCGGGAGGGAGTCTAGCCAAAAACATTCAGTACTTC.

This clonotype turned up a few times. The CDR3 is CATSRDWQLNQPQHF. In DNA form, the CDR3 reads TGTGCCACCAGCAGAGATTGGCAACTCAATCAGCCCCAGCATTTT. This rearrangement joins TRBV15 to TRBJ1-5; D gene uncertain. The V end was cut by 0 bases, the J end by 3 bases, with 9 bases between. This CDR3 spans 15 amino acids. In germline, CDR1 is LNHNV, CDR2 YYDKDF (reference sequence).

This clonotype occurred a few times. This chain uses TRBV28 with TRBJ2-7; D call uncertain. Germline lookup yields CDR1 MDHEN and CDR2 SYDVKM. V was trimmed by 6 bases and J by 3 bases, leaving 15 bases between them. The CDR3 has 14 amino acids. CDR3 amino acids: CASRLSRSNYEQYF. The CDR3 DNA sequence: TGTGCCAGCAGACTTTCAAGGTCCAACTACGAGCAGTACTTC.

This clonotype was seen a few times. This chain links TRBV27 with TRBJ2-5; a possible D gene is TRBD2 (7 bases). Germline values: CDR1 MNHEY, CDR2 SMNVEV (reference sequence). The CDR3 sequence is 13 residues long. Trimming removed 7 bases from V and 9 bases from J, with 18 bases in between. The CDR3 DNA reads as TGTGCCAGCACGCCACAGGGAGGGATGGCCCAGTACTTC. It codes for CASTPQGGMAQYF.

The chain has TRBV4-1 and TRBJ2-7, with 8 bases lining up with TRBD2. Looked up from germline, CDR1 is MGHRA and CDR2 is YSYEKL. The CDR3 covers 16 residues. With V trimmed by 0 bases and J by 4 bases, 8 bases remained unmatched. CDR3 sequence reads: CASSQDARGGIYEQYV. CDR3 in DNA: TGCGCCAGCAGCCAAGACGCCCGGGGGGGGATTTACGAGCAGTACGTC.

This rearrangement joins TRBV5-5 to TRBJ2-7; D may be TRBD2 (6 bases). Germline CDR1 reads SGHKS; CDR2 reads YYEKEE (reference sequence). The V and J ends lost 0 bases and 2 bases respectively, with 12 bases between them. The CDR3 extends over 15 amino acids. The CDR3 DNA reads TGTGCCAGCAGCTTGGGGCGGGACGGACCCTACGAGCAGTACTTC. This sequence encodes CASSLGRDGPYEQYF.

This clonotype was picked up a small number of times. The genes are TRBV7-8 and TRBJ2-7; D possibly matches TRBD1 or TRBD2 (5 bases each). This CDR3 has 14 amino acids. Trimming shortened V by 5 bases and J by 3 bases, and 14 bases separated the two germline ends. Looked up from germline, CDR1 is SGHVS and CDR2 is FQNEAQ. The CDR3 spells CASSHGTHGYEQYF. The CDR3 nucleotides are TGTGCCAGCAGCCACGGGACCCATGGCTACGAGCAGTACTTC.

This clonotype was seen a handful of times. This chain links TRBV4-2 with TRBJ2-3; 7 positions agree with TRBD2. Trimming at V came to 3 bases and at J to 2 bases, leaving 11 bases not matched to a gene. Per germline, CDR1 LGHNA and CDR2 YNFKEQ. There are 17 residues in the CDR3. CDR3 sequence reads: CASSQGTSEFFTDTQYF. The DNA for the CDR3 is TGTGCCAGCAGCCAGGGAACTAGCGAGTTTTTCACAGATACGCAGTATTTT.

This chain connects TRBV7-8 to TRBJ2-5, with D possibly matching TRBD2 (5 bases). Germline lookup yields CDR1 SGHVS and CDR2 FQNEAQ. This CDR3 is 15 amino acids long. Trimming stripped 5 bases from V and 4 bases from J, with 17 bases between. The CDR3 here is CASSPGSSYRETQYF. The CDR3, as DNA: TGTGCCAGCAGCCCGGGCTCTAGCTACCGAGAGACCCAGTACTTC.

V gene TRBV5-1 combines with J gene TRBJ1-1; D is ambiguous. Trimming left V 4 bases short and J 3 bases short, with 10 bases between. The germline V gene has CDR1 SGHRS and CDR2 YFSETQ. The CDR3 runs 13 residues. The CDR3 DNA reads TGCGCCAGCAGCCCCCCTCCGTACACTGAAGCTTTCTTT. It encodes CASSPPPYTEAFF.